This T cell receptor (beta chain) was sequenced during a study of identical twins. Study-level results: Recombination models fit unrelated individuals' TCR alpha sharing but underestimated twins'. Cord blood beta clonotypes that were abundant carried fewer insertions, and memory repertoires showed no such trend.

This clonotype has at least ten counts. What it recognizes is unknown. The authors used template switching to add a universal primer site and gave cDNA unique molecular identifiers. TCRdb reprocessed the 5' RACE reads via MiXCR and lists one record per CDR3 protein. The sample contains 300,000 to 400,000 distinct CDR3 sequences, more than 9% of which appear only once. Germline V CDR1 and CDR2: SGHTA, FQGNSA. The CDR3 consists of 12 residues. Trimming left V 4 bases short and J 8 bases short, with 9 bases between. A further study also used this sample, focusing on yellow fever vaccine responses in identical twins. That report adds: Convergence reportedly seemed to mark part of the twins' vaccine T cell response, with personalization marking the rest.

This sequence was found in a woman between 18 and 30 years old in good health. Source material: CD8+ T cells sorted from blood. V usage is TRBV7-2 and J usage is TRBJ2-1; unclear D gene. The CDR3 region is CASSSGLDEQFF. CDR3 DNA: TGTGCCAGCAGCTCGGGCCTGGATGAGCAGTTCTTC. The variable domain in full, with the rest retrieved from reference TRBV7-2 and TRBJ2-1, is GAGVSQSPSNKVTEKGKDVELRCDPISGHTALYWYRQSLGQGLEFLIYFQGNSAPDKSGLPSDRFSAERTGGSVSTLTIQRTQQEDSAVYLCASSSGLDEQFFGPGTRLTVL.